These 23 T cell receptor beta chains originate from one sample sequenced in a study of T cells after yellow fever vaccination. Each CDR3 protein gets one entry after TCRdb re-called the 5' RACE reads with MiXCR. Of 500,000 to 650,000 distinct CDR3 sequences in the sample, over 9% are singletons; the top ten hold 15%. The starting material was PBMCs, obtained on the day of the yellow fever booster vaccination. The receptors originated from a man aged 25 to 45 who received the YFV17D yellow fever vaccine.

This clonotype appeared many times. The chain employs TRBV6-2 or TRBV6-3 and TRBJ2-7, with TRBD2 as a possible D gene (5 bases). V was cut by 5 bases and J by 3 bases, with 8 bases left in between. Germline V gives CDR1 MNHEY, CDR2 SVGEGT. The length of the CDR3 is 12 residues. The CDR3 spells CASSMDFYEQYF. CDR3 DNA: TGTGCCAGCAGTATGGACTTCTACGAGCAGTACTTC.

The chain links TRBV5-1 to TRBJ2-4; tentatively, D is TRBD1 or TRBD2 (5 bases each). Trimming took 6 bases from V and 0 from J, leaving 16 bases between them. CDR3 size: 16 residues. CDR1 and CDR2 from the germline V gene are SGHRS and YFSETQ. Here the CDR3 DNA reads TGCGCCAGCACGGGACGGGGAAGATTAGCCAAAAACATTCAGTACTTC. Its translation is CASTGRGRLAKNIQYF.

This clonotype was observed a few times. This chain uses TRBV24-1 with TRBJ2-5; unclear D gene. The germline V and J ends were trimmed by 6 bases and 3 bases, with 13 bases remaining between them. The germline CDR1 and CDR2 sequences are KGHDR and SFDVKD. This CDR3 region has 14 residues. The CDR3 DNA follows: TGTGCCACCAGTCTGTCCGGGCCCGAAGAGACCCAGTACTTC. This encodes CATSLSGPEETQYF.

This clonotype appeared a single time. Here the CDR3 reads CASSADPSGANVLTF. CDR3 nucleotides: TGTGCCAGCAGCGCGGACCCCTCTGGGGCCAACGTCCTGACTTTC. V is TRBV7-9 and J is TRBJ2-6; unclear D gene. Germline V gene data show CDR1 as SEHNR and CDR2 as FQNEAQ (reference sequence). This CDR3 spans 15 amino acids. The V and J ends lost 5 bases and 0 bases respectively, with 8 bases between them.

This clonotype occurred a few times. This chain joins TRBV10-2 and TRBJ1-1; D uncertain. The CDR3 totals 13 residues. CDR1 WSHSY and CDR2 SAAADI come from the germline V gene. V lost 6 bases and J 5 bases, leaving 13 bases between the germline ends. The CDR3 is CASSQTGKTEAFF. CDR3 coding DNA: TGCGCCAGCAGCCAAACCGGGAAGACTGAAGCTTTCTTT.

This clonotype was counted only a few times. The chain couples TRBV18 to TRBJ2-7; no clear D gene. The V gene lost 0 bases and the J gene lost 5 bases, with 8 bases spanning the gap. The CDR3 consists of 13 residues. Germline assignment: CDR1 KGHSH and CDR2 LQKENI. This CDR3 is CASSPPGRNEQYF. In nucleotides, the CDR3 is TGTGCCAGCTCACCACCCGGCAGGAACGAGCAGTACTTC.

The V call is TRBV7-2, the J call TRBJ2-1; no reliable D call. The CDR3 has 15 residues. Trimming stripped 1 base from V and 1 base from J, with 8 bases between. Germline V lookup: CDR1 SGHTA, CDR2 FQGNSA. Here the CDR3 reads CASSLVWGSYNEQFF. In DNA, the CDR3 is TGTGCCAGCAGCTTAGTTTGGGGATCCTACAATGAGCAGTTCTTC.

In this sample, this clonotype turned up many times. Here the CDR3 DNA reads TGTGCCAGCAGTCGGGGGCGCACAGATACGCAGTATTTT. As protein: CASSRGRTDTQYF. The chain recombines TRBV2 with TRBJ2-3; possibly TRBD1 or TRBD2 for D (6 bases each). Germline values: CDR1 SNHLY, CDR2 FYNNEI. V dropped 5 bases and J dropped 1 base, with 7 bases sitting between them. The CDR3 runs 13 residues.

This clonotype was picked up a small number of times. The V call is TRBV7-2, the J call TRBJ2-1; 15 bases map to TRBD2. V shed 5 bases, J shed 9 bases, and the junction held 2 bases outside the gene matches. CDR3 length: 14 residues. Germline CDR1 SGHTA, CDR2 FQGNSA. The CDR3 DNA sequence: TGTGCCAGCAGCGGACTAGCGGGAGGGTTTGAGCAGTTCTTC. This encodes CASSGLAGGFEQFF.

This clonotype was recorded a few times. V gene TRBV4-3 combines with J gene TRBJ2-5; D gene unclear. CDR1 is LGHNA and CDR2 is YSLEER in the germline V gene. V lost 2 bases and J lost 2, with 6 bases in between. CDR3 length: 13 residues. CDR3 in amino acids: CASSQTVQETQYF. The CDR3 DNA reads as TGCGCCAGCAGCCAAACAGTTCAAGAGACCCAGTACTTC.

This clonotype has just a few counts. The CDR3 loop reads CASSLGAGRGVEQYF. The CDR3 nucleotides are TGTGCCAGCAGCTTGGGGGCCGGGAGAGGGGTCGAGCAGTACTTC. The chain carries TRBV5-4 and TRBJ2-7; D is perhaps TRBD2 (6 bases). Germline CDR1 SGHNT, CDR2 YYREEE (reference sequence). There are 15 residues in the CDR3. V shed 0 bases and J shed 6 bases, with 16 bases lying between them.

This clonotype was seen a handful of times. The V gene is TRBV20-1, the J gene TRBJ2-5; TRBD2 matches 9 bases. Germline trimming cut 6 bases from V and 2 bases from J; bases unmatched to any gene: 10. The CDR3 consists of 15 residues. The germline CDR1 and CDR2 sequences are DFQATT and SNEGSKA (reference sequence). The DNA of the CDR3 is TGCAGTGCGAGCGTAGCGGGAGTTAGGCAAGAGACCCAGTACTTC. This sequence encodes CSASVAGVRQETQYF.

The chain carries TRBV20-1 and TRBJ2-5; D is tentatively TRBD1 or TRBD2 (5 bases each). V was clipped by 3 bases and J by 3 bases, with 11 bases between them. Germline CDR1 reads DFQATT; CDR2 reads SNEGSKA (reference sequence). CDR3 length: 13 amino acids. The CDR3 DNA reads TGCAGTGCTAGGTTAGGGACGGAAGAGACCCAGTACTTC. This codes for CSARLGTEETQYF.

The chain combines TRBV6-5 with TRBJ2-1, with TRBD2 as a possible D gene (6 bases). Germline values: CDR1 MNHEY, CDR2 SVGAGI. The CDR3 is 18 amino acids. Trimming removed 0 bases from V and 3 bases from J, with 18 bases in between. In nucleotides, the CDR3 is TGTGCCAGCAGTTACTCGTTGGATGGGGGGAACCGCTACAATGAGCAGTTCTTC. Encoded protein: CASSYSLDGGNRYNEQFF.

This clonotype came up a few times. V usage is TRBV9 and J usage is TRBJ2-7, with a tentative D call TRBD2 (6 bases). CDR3 length: 15 residues. From germline, CDR1 is SGDLS and CDR2 YYNGEE. V lost 3 bases and J lost 2, with 15 bases in between. The CDR3 coding sequence is TGTGCCAGCAGCGCCGGGGGAACTCTACCCTACGAGCAGTACTTC. Residues: CASSAGGTLPYEQYF.

This rearrangement joins TRBV14 to TRBJ2-4; D is perhaps TRBD1 or TRBD2 (5 bases each). Trimming took off 4 bases at V and 6 bases at J, with 10 bases between the two ends. Germline CDR1 reads SGHDN; CDR2 reads FVKESK. CDR3 size: 13 residues. This CDR3 is CASSRGYRNIQYF. CDR3 DNA sequence: TGTGCCAGCAGCCGGGGGTATAGAAACATTCAGTACTTC.

V usage is TRBV12-3 or TRBV12-4 and J usage is TRBJ2-2; 7 bases line up with TRBD2. V dropped 7 bases and J dropped 1; count of bases not matched to a gene: 12. CDR3 length equals 17 residues. As DNA, the CDR3 is TGTGCCAGCATGGCTCTGGCTGGCGGGGGGAACACCGGGGAGCTGTTTTTT. Protein: CASMALAGGGNTGELFF.

The V and J genes are TRBV25-1 and TRBJ2-1; TRBD1 might be the D (5 bases). CDR1 and CDR2 from the germline V gene are MGHDK and SYGVNS. Between the trimmed V and J ends, which lost 5 bases and 3 bases, there was a span of 11 bases. CDR3 length: 14 amino acids. CDR3 protein: CASSQDISYNEQFF. The CDR3 DNA reads TGTGCCAGCAGTCAGGACATCAGCTACAATGAGCAGTTCTTC.

The chain is built from TRBV25-1 and TRBJ2-7; TRBD1 matches at 10 bases. Losses at the gene ends were 3 bases for V and 7 bases for J; bases not matched to a gene: 15. Germline V CDR1 and CDR2: MGHDK, SYGVNS. This CDR3 contains 17 residues. In nucleotides, the CDR3 is TGTGCCAGCAGTGAGGCGCCCGGGACAGGGGCGGGGTGGGAGCAGTACTTC. Translation: CASSEAPGTGAGWEQYF.

V gene TRBV6-2 or TRBV6-3 combines with J gene TRBJ2-5, with D unresolved. Germline V gene sequence: CDR1 MNHEY, CDR2 SVGEGT. The CDR3 totals 11 residues. V gave up 4 bases and J gave up 7 bases, with 7 bases separating them. CDR3 loop: CASSSRRTQYF. In DNA form, the CDR3 reads TGTGCCAGCAGTTCTCGGCGGACCCAGTACTTC.

The V gene is TRBV7-2, the J gene TRBJ2-1; no firm D call. Trimming removed 5 bases at V and 14 bases at J, with 19 bases between. Germline values: CDR1 SGHTA, CDR2 FQGNSA. The CDR3 contains 13 residues. The CDR3 DNA reads as TGTGCCAGCAGCCCCCGCGCCACACGGACGGAGTTCTTC. Protein: CASSPRATRTEFF.

To note about this clonotype: One base away lies a much larger clone, so this may be a sequencing read error. The rearrangement links TRBV28 to TRBJ1-1, with D possibly TRBD1 on 5 matching bases. This CDR3 region has 11 residues. Germline CDR1 is MDHEN and CDR2 is SYDVKM. V dropped 10 bases and J dropped 11 bases, with 17 bases sitting between them. CDR3 DNA: TGTGCCACCCAGTGTACAGGAGGCGCTTTCTTT. As protein: CATQCTGGAFF.

This clonotype was counted ten times or more. The chain employs TRBV7-6 and TRBJ2-1; either TRBD1 or TRBD2 may supply D (5 bases each). The CDR3 runs 14 residues. Per the germline V gene, CDR1 is SGHVS and CDR2 is FNYEAQ. V gave up 3 bases and J gave up 6 bases, with 12 bases separating them. CDR3: CASSFGTKTNEQFF. The CDR3 DNA is TGTGCCAGCAGCTTCGGGACCAAAACCAATGAGCAGTTCTTC.